This T cell receptor beta chain was sequenced for a study of regulatory T cells in long-lasting Graves disease. According to the study, TCR beta libraries were built with iRepertoire HTBI primers and CDR3-region Arm-PCR. TCRdb processed the multiplex PCR reads anew with MiXCR; each CDR3 protein has one entry. The sample lists about 620,000 distinct CDR3 sequences, roughly 15% occurring once. The time point denotes: newly diagnosed GD, antithyroid drugs for less than 3 months. The TCR library was made from RNA that had been extracted from PBMCs in TRIzol. Diagnoses of Graves' disease were made by American Thyroid Association guidelines. The V segment lost 6 bases and the J segment 7 bases; nucleotides outside the gene matches: 1. Germline V gene lookup returns CDR1 MNHEY and CDR2 SVGEGT. This CDR3 comprises 11 residues. This sample was also put to use in a study of T cells in Graves' hyperthyroidism and ophthalmopathy.

The source is a woman aged 30 to 39 with Graves disease. This rearrangement joins TRBV6-2 or TRBV6-3 to TRBJ1-2, with 8 bases that match TRBD1. Source: peripheral blood mononuclear cells (PBMCs), taken at new diagnosis, from a patient treated with antithyroid drugs. In DNA, the CDR3 is TGTGCCAGCAGGGACAGGGCTGGCTACACCTTC. Translation gives CASRDRAGYTF.